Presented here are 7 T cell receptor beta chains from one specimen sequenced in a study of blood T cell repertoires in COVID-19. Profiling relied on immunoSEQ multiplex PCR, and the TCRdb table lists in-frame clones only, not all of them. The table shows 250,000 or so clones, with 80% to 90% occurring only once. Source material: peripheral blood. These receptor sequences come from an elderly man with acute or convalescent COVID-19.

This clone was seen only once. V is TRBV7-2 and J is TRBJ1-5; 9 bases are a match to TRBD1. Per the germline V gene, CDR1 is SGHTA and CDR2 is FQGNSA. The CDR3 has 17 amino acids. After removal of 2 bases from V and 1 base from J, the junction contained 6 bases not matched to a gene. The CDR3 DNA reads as TGTGCCAGCAGCTTATCTGGGACAGGGCTGAGCAATCAGCCCCAGCATTTT. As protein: CASSLSGTGLSNQPQHF.

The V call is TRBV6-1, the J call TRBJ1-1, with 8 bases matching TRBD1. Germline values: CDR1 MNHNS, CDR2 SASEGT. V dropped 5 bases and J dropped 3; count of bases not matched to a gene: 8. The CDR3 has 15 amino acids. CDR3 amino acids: CASSHGQGRDTEAFF. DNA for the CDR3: TGTGCCAGCAGTCATGGACAGGGTAGGGACACTGAAGCTTTCTTT.

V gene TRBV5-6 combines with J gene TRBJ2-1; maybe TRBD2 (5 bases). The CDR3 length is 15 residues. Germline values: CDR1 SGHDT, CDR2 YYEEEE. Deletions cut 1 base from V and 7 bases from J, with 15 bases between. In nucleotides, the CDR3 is TGTGCCAGCAGCTTGCGGGGTTTTGCCACAAATGAGCAGTTCTTC. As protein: CASSLRGFATNEQFF.

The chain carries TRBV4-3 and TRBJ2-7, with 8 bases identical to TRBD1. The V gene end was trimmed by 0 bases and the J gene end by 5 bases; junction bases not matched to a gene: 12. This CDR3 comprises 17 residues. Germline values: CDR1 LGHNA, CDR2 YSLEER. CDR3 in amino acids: CASSQDFPGQGPDEQYF. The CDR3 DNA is TGCGCCAGCAGCCAAGATTTTCCTGGACAGGGACCTGACGAGCAGTACTTC.

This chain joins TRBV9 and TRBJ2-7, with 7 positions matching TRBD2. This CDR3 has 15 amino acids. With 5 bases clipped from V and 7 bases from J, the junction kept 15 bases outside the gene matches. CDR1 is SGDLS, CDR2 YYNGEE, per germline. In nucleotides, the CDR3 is TGTGCCAGCAGTATCGGATGGGAGGGCCAGGGAGAGCAGTACTTC. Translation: CASSIGWEGQGEQYF.

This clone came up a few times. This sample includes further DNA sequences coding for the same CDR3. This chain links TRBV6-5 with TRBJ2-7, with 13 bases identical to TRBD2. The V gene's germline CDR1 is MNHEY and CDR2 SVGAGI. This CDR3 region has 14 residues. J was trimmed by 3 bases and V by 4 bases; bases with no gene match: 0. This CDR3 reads CASSWTSGSYEQYF. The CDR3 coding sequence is TGTGCCAGCAGTTGGACTAGCGGGAGCTACGAGCAGTACTTC.

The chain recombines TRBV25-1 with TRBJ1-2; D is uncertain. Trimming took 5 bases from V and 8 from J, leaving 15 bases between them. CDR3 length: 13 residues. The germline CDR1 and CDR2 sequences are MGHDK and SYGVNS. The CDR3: CASSPLGIQGYTF. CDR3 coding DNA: TGTGCCAGCAGTCCACTAGGGATCCAGGGCTACACCTTC.